The sequence of this T cell receptor (beta chain) was determined in a study of identical twins. Overall study findings and caveats: It was out-of-frame TCR alpha sharing in monozygotic twins that models underestimated. Its conclusions, products of cross-sectional statistical analysis, did not come from following the same donors.

Template switching, a step in the protocol, added a universal primer site, and cDNA carried unique molecular identifiers. TCRdb itself ran the 5' RACE reads through MiXCR, one entry per CDR3 protein. The table shows around 1.7 million distinct CDR3 sequences, with less than 35% occurring only once. In every case, the donor was a healthy Caucasian. This clonotype appeared a few times. The antigen remains undetermined. The sequence derives from a newborn girl in good health. The sample taken for sequencing was cord blood.

This CDR3 reads CATSRDRSRGGKADTQYF. The CDR3 coding sequence is TGTGCCACCAGCAGAGATCGTAGCAGGGGAGGTAAAGCAGATACGCAGTATTTT. The genes are TRBV15 and TRBJ2-3; D tentatively reads TRBD1 or TRBD2 (6 bases each). Germline CDR1 reads LNHNV; CDR2 reads YYDKDF (reference sequence). Deletions cut 0 bases from V and 4 bases from J, with 20 bases between. The CDR3 is made up of 18 amino acids.